The clone carrying this T cell receptor beta chain was detected only a few times. The sample comes from a study of memory CD4+ T cells and cytomegalovirus serostatus. Single viable CD3+CD4+CD8-CD45RO+ cells were sorted as the memory CD4+ T cells. Data came from immunoSEQ multiplex PCR; TCRdb stores just in-frame clones and leaves some out. The sample contains tens of thousands of clones, 82% of which appear only once. Source material: memory CD4+ T cells from blood. This TCR came from an adult in good health and CMV-seronegative.

In DNA form, the CDR3 reads TGTGCCAGCAGCTCTCGGCTGGACACCATATATTTT. Protein: CASSSRLDTIYF. The chain combines TRBV5-5 with TRBJ1-3; D uncertain. The V end was cut by 3 bases, the J end by 8 bases, with 9 bases between. This CDR3 region has 12 residues. Looked up from germline, CDR1 is SGHKS and CDR2 is YYEKEE (reference sequence).